The rows below give T cell receptor beta chains drawn from one sample of a study of blood T cell repertoires in COVID-19. TCRdb's table, derived via immunoSEQ multiplex PCR, lists solely in-frame clones and lacks some. This sample yields 45,000 to 50,000 clones, of which 83% are seen a single time; roughly 8% belongs to the top ten. The sequencing input was peripheral blood. These receptors all come from a man older than 75 in a cohort sampled during active COVID-19. The CDR3 runs from the conserved cysteine through the conserved F or W. The D gene is left open where the match is weak. Only part of the rows carry a size: once, few, many, or a class if the clone is expanded.

d_call: TRBD1
cdr3_length: 14
clone_size: -
j_call: TRBJ2-5
v_call: TRBV19
cdr3_aa: CASSRGQGAGTQYF
cdr3_nt: TGTGCCAGTAGTAGGGGACAGGGGGCTGGGACCCAGTACTTC

d_call: TRBD2
cdr3_length: 16
clone_size: -
j_call: TRBJ2-1
v_call: TRBV6-5
cdr3_aa: CASSYGLAGVFSEQFF
cdr3_nt: TGTGCCAGCAGTTACGGACTAGCGGGAGTGTTTAGTGAGCAGTTCTTC

d_call: -
cdr3_length: 12
clone_size: -
j_call: TRBJ2-7
v_call: TRBV24-1
cdr3_aa: CATSDQTYEQYF
cdr3_nt: TGTGCCACCAGTGATCAGACTTACGAGCAGTACTTC

d_call: TRBD2
cdr3_length: 15
clone_size: -
j_call: TRBJ2-5
v_call: TRBV5-4
cdr3_aa: CASSPRLAGEETQYF
cdr3_nt: TGTGCCAGCAGCCCCCGACTAGCGGGGGAAGAGACCCAGTACTTC

d_call: TRBD2
cdr3_length: 16
clone_size: few
j_call: TRBJ2-1
v_call: TRBV15
cdr3_aa: CATSSATSGRRNEQFF
cdr3_nt: TGTGCCACCAGCAGCGCGACTAGCGGGAGACGGAATGAGCAGTTCTTC

d_call: -
cdr3_length: 14
clone_size: -
j_call: TRBJ2-2
v_call: TRBV19
cdr3_aa: CASSRRGQTGELFF
cdr3_nt: TGTGCCAGTTCGCGGAGGGGTCAGACCGGGGAGCTGTTTTTT

d_call: -
cdr3_length: 15
clone_size: -
j_call: TRBJ2-7
v_call: TRBV28
cdr3_aa: CASSLPGAGSYEQYF
cdr3_nt: TGTGCCAGCAGCCTCCCAGGCGCGGGGTCCTACGAGCAGTACTTC

d_call: -
cdr3_length: 15
clone_size: -
j_call: TRBJ2-2
v_call: TRBV24-1
cdr3_aa: CASGPGSDLNGELFF
cdr3_nt: TGTGCCTCTGGCCCCGGCTCGGACTTAAACGGGGAGCTGTTTTTT

d_call: TRBD1
cdr3_length: 14
clone_size: -
j_call: TRBJ1-2
v_call: TRBV2
cdr3_aa: CASSEEGQGYGYTF
cdr3_nt: TGTGCCAGCAGTGAAGAAGGACAGGGGTATGGCTACACCTTC

d_call: TRBD1
cdr3_length: 15
clone_size: -
j_call: TRBJ1-1
v_call: TRBV5-1
cdr3_aa: CASSPGTGAATEAFF
cdr3_nt: TGCGCCAGCAGCCCAGGGACAGGGGCGGCGACTGAAGCTTTCTTT

d_call: TRBD1
cdr3_length: 15
clone_size: -
j_call: TRBJ1-5
v_call: TRBV19
cdr3_aa: CASSRDRGNNQPQHF
cdr3_nt: TGTGCCAGTAGTCGGGACAGGGGGAACAATCAGCCCCAGCATTTT

d_call: TRBD1
cdr3_length: 15
clone_size: -
j_call: TRBJ1-6
v_call: TRBV3-1/TRBV3-2
cdr3_aa: CASSQGTGKRSPLHF
cdr3_nt: TGTGCCAGCAGCCAAGGGACAGGGAAAAGATCACCCCTCCACTTT

d_call: -
cdr3_length: 15
clone_size: -
j_call: TRBJ2-2
v_call: TRBV2
cdr3_aa: CASSEVRMNTGELFF
cdr3_nt: TGTGCCAGCAGTGAGGTCAGGATGAACACCGGGGAGCTGTTTTTT

d_call: -
cdr3_length: 14
clone_size: -
j_call: TRBJ1-2
v_call: TRBV7-8
cdr3_aa: CASSPTPVDYGYTF
cdr3_nt: TGTGCCAGCAGCCCAACCCCGGTGGACTATGGCTACACCTTC

d_call: TRBD1
cdr3_length: 14
clone_size: -
j_call: TRBJ2-2
v_call: TRBV9
cdr3_aa: CASSVRTGTGELFF
cdr3_nt: TGTGCCAGCAGCGTAAGGACAGGGACCGGGGAGCTGTTTTTT

d_call: TRBD2
cdr3_length: 16
clone_size: -
j_call: TRBJ2-1
v_call: TRBV3-1/TRBV3-2
cdr3_aa: CASSLAGGRSYNEQFF
cdr3_nt: TGTGCCAGCAGCCTAGCGGGGGGGAGATCCTACAATGAGCAGTTCTTC

d_call: -
cdr3_length: 11
clone_size: few
j_call: TRBJ2-7
v_call: TRBV10-2
cdr3_aa: CASSVYYEQYF
cdr3_nt: TGCGCCAGCAGTGTGTACTACGAGCAGTACTTC

d_call: -
cdr3_length: 16
clone_size: -
j_call: TRBJ1-5
v_call: TRBV6-6
cdr3_aa: CASRETGWFSNQPQHF
cdr3_nt: TGTGCCAGCAGGGAGACGGGGTGGTTTTCCAATCAGCCCCAGCATTTT

d_call: -
cdr3_length: 12
clone_size: -
j_call: TRBJ2-7
v_call: TRBV19
cdr3_aa: CASSSQGYEQYF
cdr3_nt: TGTGCCAGTAGTTCACAGGGTTACGAGCAGTACTTC

d_call: -
cdr3_length: 11
clone_size: few
j_call: TRBJ1-2
v_call: TRBV5-1
cdr3_aa: CASSLDTGYTF
cdr3_nt: TGCGCCAGCAGCTTGGACACGGGCTACACCTTC

d_call: -
cdr3_length: 13
clone_size: -
j_call: TRBJ1-1
v_call: TRBV29-1
cdr3_aa: CSTGSLLGTEAFF
cdr3_nt: TGCAGCACTGGGAGTCTTCTAGGCACTGAAGCTTTCTTT

d_call: -
cdr3_length: 13
clone_size: few
j_call: TRBJ1-5
v_call: TRBV19
cdr3_aa: CASSLDSYQPQHF
cdr3_nt: TGTGCCAGTAGTCTCGACAGTTATCAGCCCCAGCATTTT

d_call: -
cdr3_length: 16
clone_size: -
j_call: TRBJ2-7
v_call: TRBV5-1
cdr3_aa: CASSLGPTGSSYEQYF
cdr3_nt: TGCGCCAGCAGCCTGGGCCCCACAGGGAGCTCCTACGAGCAGTACTTC

d_call: -
cdr3_length: 11
clone_size: -
j_call: TRBJ2-7
v_call: TRBV10-3
cdr3_aa: CAAATIPEQYF
cdr3_nt: TGTGCCGCGGCGACTATTCCCGAGCAGTACTTC

d_call: -
cdr3_length: 15
clone_size: -
j_call: TRBJ1-2
v_call: TRBV5-1
cdr3_aa: CASSLTRGANYGYTF
cdr3_nt: TGCGCCAGCAGCTTAACACGGGGGGCTAACTATGGCTACACCTTC